Listed below are T cell receptor beta chains from one sample, sequenced in a study of identical twins. A single record per CDR3 protein comes from TCRdb applying MiXCR to the 5' RACE reads. The data contain some 690,000 distinct CDR3 sequences, approximately 22% of them singletons. A further study also used this sample, focusing on T cells expressing NK-cell markers.

Sequencing input: PBMCs. Receptors originate from a young woman in good health. The conserved cysteine and the conserved F or W are not part of the CDR3 here. A D gene is named only where the DNA matches it firmly.

v_call: TRBV20-1
cdr3_length: 9
d_call: TRBD1
j_call: TRBJ1-3
cdr3_aa: SLTRGDTIY

v_call: TRBV9
cdr3_length: 12
d_call: TRBD2
j_call: TRBJ2-5
cdr3_aa: ASSLAGVGETQY

v_call: TRBV6-1
cdr3_length: 13
d_call: NA
j_call: TRBJ2-2
cdr3_aa: ASTVDGGGTGELF

v_call: TRBV10-1
cdr3_length: 12
d_call: TRBD2
j_call: TRBJ2-3
cdr3_aa: ASGSGRAADTQY

v_call: TRBV10-1
cdr3_length: 11
d_call: NA
j_call: TRBJ2-1
cdr3_aa: ASSESSLNEQF

v_call: TRBV9
cdr3_length: 13
d_call: TRBD1
j_call: TRBJ2-7
cdr3_aa: ASSVGQGAFYEQY

v_call: TRBV19
cdr3_length: 11
d_call: NA
j_call: TRBJ1-1
cdr3_aa: ASSIGRATEAF

v_call: TRBV7-2
cdr3_length: 11
d_call: NA
j_call: TRBJ1-1
cdr3_aa: ASSPSMGREAF

v_call: TRBV6-6
cdr3_length: 11
d_call: NA
j_call: TRBJ1-3
cdr3_aa: ASSPDPVGTIY

v_call: TRBV4-3
cdr3_length: 16
d_call: TRBD2
j_call: TRBJ2-3
cdr3_aa: ASSQGTGLAGGADTQY

v_call: TRBV20-1
cdr3_length: 18
d_call: TRBD2
j_call: TRBJ2-7
cdr3_aa: SASVAGGLRYPATLSEQY

v_call: TRBV20-1
cdr3_length: 11
d_call: TRBD1
j_call: TRBJ2-7
cdr3_aa: SAGTGGIYEQY

v_call: TRBV5-1
cdr3_length: 14
d_call: NA
j_call: TRBJ2-3
cdr3_aa: ASSPGWGGLRDTQY

v_call: TRBV20-1
cdr3_length: 11
d_call: NA
j_call: TRBJ2-3
cdr3_aa: SAVGLGTDTQY

v_call: TRBV11-3
cdr3_length: 12
d_call: NA
j_call: TRBJ2-7
cdr3_aa: ASSLGFSSDEQY

v_call: TRBV20-1
cdr3_length: 10
d_call: TRBD1
j_call: TRBJ1-6
cdr3_aa: SALQGDSPLH

v_call: TRBV5-6
cdr3_length: 10
d_call: TRBD1
j_call: TRBJ2-7
cdr3_aa: ASGTGLAEQY

v_call: TRBV20-1
cdr3_length: 14
d_call: TRBD2
j_call: TRBJ2-3
cdr3_aa: SARDSGLGHTDTQY